This is a list of T cell receptor beta chains from one sample in a study of response to subunit inactivated influenza vaccine. TCRdb reprocessed the RT-PCR reads with MiXCR, giving one entry per CDR3 protein. This sample has 700,000 to 900,000 distinct CDR3 sequences, with 21% found just once. The sample consisted of PBMCs from blood, taken roughly 5 days after vaccination. The source of these receptors is a man aged 50 or older who received an inactivated influenza vaccine. CDR3s include the opening cysteine and the closing phenylalanine or tryptophan. The D gene is left open where the match is weak. Expanded clones are given a class, and other clones once, few, many or no size at all.

length	size	V	D	J	DNA	CDR3
15	many	TRBV20-1	.	TRBJ2-1	TGCAGTGCTAGAGTGCGGGCGGACGCTTACAATGAGCAGTTCTTC	CSARVRADAYNEQFF
13	few	TRBV5-6	.	TRBJ1-4	TGTGCCAGCAGCTCCCGCCGGCAGGGGAGGAGGTTTTTT	CASSSRRQGRRFF
15	few	TRBV12-5	TRBD2	TRBJ2-1	TGTGCTAGTGGTCCCTCTTGGACTAGCGGGAGGGTACAGTTCTTC	CASGPSWTSGRVQFF
16	few	TRBV24-1	.	TRBJ2-1	TGTGCCACCAGTGAACCCCCGGGACGCACCTACAATGAGCAGTTCTTC	CATSEPPGRTYNEQFF
14	.	TRBV18	TRBD1	TRBJ2-5	TGTGCCAGCTCACCCCGGGACAGGCCTGAGACCCAGTACTTC	CASSPRDRPETQYF
14	.	TRBV11-2	.	TRBJ2-7	TGTGCCAGCAGCTATATAAGACAGGGAGGTGAGCAGTACTTC	CASSYIRQGGEQYF
16	.	TRBV25-1	.	TRBJ1-1	TGTGCCAGCAGCGCCTCCTCCGGGACGGGGAACACTGAAGCTTTCTTT	CASSASSGTGNTEAFF
13	.	TRBV25-1	.	TRBJ2-5	TGTGCCAGTGAACCACGGGGGAGGGAGACCCAGTACTTC	CASEPRGRETQYF
13	few	TRBV12-3/TRBV12-4	.	TRBJ2-7	TGTGCCAGCAGCTTAGCCCCAGCCGCCGAGCAGTACTTC	CASSLAPAAEQYF
14	few	TRBV30	.	TRBJ1-2	TGTGCCTGGAGCCTGACGCGGGAGGACTATGGCTACACCTTC	CAWSLTREDYGYTF
16	.	TRBV10-3	TRBD2	TRBJ2-3	TGTGCCATCAGCCCCACTAGCGGGGGGTCCACAGATACGCAGTATTTT	CAISPTSGGSTDTQYF
15	.	TRBV6-5	.	TRBJ1-1	TGTGCCAGCAGTTATATACAGGGAATGAACACTGAAGCTTTCTTT	CASSYIQGMNTEAFF
13	few	TRBV29-1	.	TRBJ1-2	TGCAGCGTTCAGGGACCCCGGAACTATGGCTACACCTTC	CSVQGPRNYGYTF
15	few	TRBV4-3	TRBD1	TRBJ2-7	TGCGCCAGCAGCCAAGCGGACAGGCCCTTCTACGAGCAGTACTTC	CASSQADRPFYEQYF
12	few	TRBV12-3/TRBV12-4	TRBD2	TRBJ2-1	TGTGCCAGCAGTATCCTAGCGGGGGTCACGTTCTTC	CASSILAGVTFF
18	.	TRBV14	TRBD2	TRBJ2-1	TGTGCCAGCAGCCATGGACTAGCGGGAGTCTTCTCCTACAAAGAGCAGTTCTTC	CASSHGLAGVFSYKEQFF
11	few	TRBV29-1	.	TRBJ2-5	TGCAGCGTTGAAATGGAGGAGACCCAGTACTTC	CSVEMEETQYF
13	.	TRBV20-1	.	TRBJ2-7	TGCAGTGCTACAGAAGGAGCATCCTACGAGCAGTACTTC	CSATEGASYEQYF
13	.	TRBV5-1	.	TRBJ2-5	TGCGCCAGCAGCTTGGACGTCGGTGCGGCCCAGTACTTC	CASSLDVGAAQYF
16	many	TRBV20-1	TRBD2	TRBJ2-1	TGCAGTGCTAGAGCTCCGACTAGCGGGCCGAACAATGAGCAGTTCTTC	CSARAPTSGPNNEQFF
13	many	TRBV5-5	.	TRBJ2-5	TGTGCCAGCAGCCTGACGGTTCAAGAGACCCAGTACTTC	CASSLTVQETQYF
15	.	TRBV11-2	TRBD2	TRBJ2-1	TGTGCCAGCAGCTTGGGTAGCGGGAGTTACGATGAGCAGTTCTTC	CASSLGSGSYDEQFF
15	few	TRBV7-9	TRBD1	TRBJ2-5	TGTGCCAGCAGCAAGGGACAGGGTGTAGCAGAGACCCAGTACTTC	CASSKGQGVAETQYF
15	many	TRBV12-3/TRBV12-4	.	TRBJ2-3	TGTGCCAGCAGTTTAGACCCCAAAGTCACAGATACGCAGTATTTT	CASSLDPKVTDTQYF
15	few	TRBV10-3	.	TRBJ1-4	TGTGCCATCAGTGCCCGGGGGGCTGGTAATGAAAAACTGTTTTTT	CAISARGAGNEKLFF
14	.	TRBV20-1	TRBD2	TRBJ2-1	TGCAGTGCTAGGCGGGAGGGCCGCTACGATGAGCAGTTCTTC	CSARREGRYDEQFF
14	many	TRBV10-3	.	TRBJ2-2	TGTGCCATCAGAAACAACGCGAACACCGGGGAGCTGTTTTTT	CAIRNNANTGELFF
13	few	TRBV29-1	.	TRBJ2-5	TGCAGCGTTGAGTCAGCAACCCAAGAGACCCAGTACTTC	CSVESATQETQYF
15	.	TRBV29-1	TRBD2	TRBJ2-3	TGCAGCGTTGAAGGGGGGCTAGCGGGGGCAGATACGCAGTATTTT	CSVEGGLAGADTQYF
16	few	TRBV5-1	TRBD1	TRBJ1-3	TGCGCCAGCAGTCTCCGGGACAGTAGCTCTGGAAACACCATATATTTT	CASSLRDSSSGNTIYF
12	.	TRBV28	.	TRBJ1-2	TGTGCCAGCAGCCAAACAGAATATGGCTACACCTTC	CASSQTEYGYTF
20	few	TRBV10-3	TRBD2	TRBJ2-6	TGTGCCATCAGTCCACAAAGGGCTCTAGCGGGAGGATCCGGGGCCAACGTCCTGACTTTC	CAISPQRALAGGSGANVLTF
15	few	TRBV24-1	.	TRBJ2-4	TGTGCCACCAGTGATTCCCCCCCGGGCCACAACATTCAGTACTTC	CATSDSPPGHNIQYF
15	few	TRBV6-5	.	TRBJ2-5	TGTGCCAGCAGTTACTCACCCTGGGGCCAAGAGACCCAGTACTTC	CASSYSPWGQETQYF
16	few	TRBV7-8	.	TRBJ2-5	TGTGCCAGCAGCTTATTTCGAAGGGGTGGCGAAGAGACCCAGTACTTC	CASSLFRRGGEETQYF
15	.	TRBV7-2	.	TRBJ2-7	TGTGCCAGCAGCCTATTCCAGGGGCAGTTATACGAGCAGTACTTC	CASSLFQGQLYEQYF
14	few	TRBV24-1	.	TRBJ2-7	TGTGCCACCAGTGATATAAGGAGCTCCTACGAGCAGTACTTC	CATSDIRSSYEQYF
16	many	TRBV12-3/TRBV12-4	TRBD1	TRBJ2-1	TGTGCCAGCAGTTTGCCTAGCGGGACAGGGGGCAATGAGCAGTTCTTC	CASSLPSGTGGNEQFF
13	many	TRBV12-3/TRBV12-4	.	TRBJ2-5	TGTGCCAGCAGTTTATTGGGCAAGGAGACCCAGTACTTC	CASSLLGKETQYF
16	few	TRBV28	.	TRBJ2-5	TGTGCCAGCAGTTTATCCCCCGGACTGTTCCAAGAGACCCAGTACTTC	CASSLSPGLFQETQYF
15	.	TRBV5-1	.	TRBJ2-2	TGCGCCAGCAGAGCGGGACAGGCGAACACCGGGGAGCTGTTTTTT	CASRAGQANTGELFF